This TCR beta chain was profiled in a study of T cell responses to AZD1222 COVID-19 vaccine. V lost 5 bases to trimming and J lost 7 bases, with 17 bases between them. This CDR3 region has 14 residues. Per the germline V gene, CDR1 is MGHRA and CDR2 is YSYEKL. Sequencing was performed with immunoSEQ multiplex PCR; in TCRdb, only in-frame clones are kept and a portion is missing. The sample has approximately 150,000 clones, approximately 95% seen once. Overall study results and limits: Following two doses of AZD1222, Spike-specific TCR breadth and depth rose. Of spike-specific TCRs, nearly half reportedly target regions left unmutated in variants. Only a handful of AZD1222 recipients, roughly six in all, had baseline seropositivity. Clonal diversity was possibly underestimated; the donors were predominantly white British and more often female.

This clone has a single count. Its antigen is still unknown. The chain employs TRBV4-1 and TRBJ1-2, with a possible D match to TRBD1 (6 bases). This sequence was found in an adult in good health. This sample comprised peripheral blood, obtained on day 0 of MenACWY control vaccination. The CDR3 reads CASSKTPGAFGYTF. DNA of the CDR3: TGCGCCAGCAGCAAGACCCCAGGGGCCTTTGGCTACACCTTC.